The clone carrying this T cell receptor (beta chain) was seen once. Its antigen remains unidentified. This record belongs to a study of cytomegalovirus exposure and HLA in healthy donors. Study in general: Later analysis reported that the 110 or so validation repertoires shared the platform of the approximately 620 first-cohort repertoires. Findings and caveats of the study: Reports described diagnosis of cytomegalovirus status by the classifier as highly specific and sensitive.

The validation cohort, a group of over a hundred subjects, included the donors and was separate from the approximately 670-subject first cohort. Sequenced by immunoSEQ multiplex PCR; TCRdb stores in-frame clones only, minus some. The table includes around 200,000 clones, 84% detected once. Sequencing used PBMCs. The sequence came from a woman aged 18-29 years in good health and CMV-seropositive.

In DNA form, the CDR3 reads TGTGCCAGCAGCTTAATAGGGTGGGGGGACGAGCAGTACTTC. This gives the protein CASSLIGWGDEQYF. This chain uses TRBV5-8 with TRBJ2-7; weak D call: TRBD2 (6 bases). Germline CDR1 reads SGHTS; CDR2 reads YDEGEE. The CDR3 totals 14 residues. V lost 2 bases and J 5 bases, leaving 14 bases between the germline ends.